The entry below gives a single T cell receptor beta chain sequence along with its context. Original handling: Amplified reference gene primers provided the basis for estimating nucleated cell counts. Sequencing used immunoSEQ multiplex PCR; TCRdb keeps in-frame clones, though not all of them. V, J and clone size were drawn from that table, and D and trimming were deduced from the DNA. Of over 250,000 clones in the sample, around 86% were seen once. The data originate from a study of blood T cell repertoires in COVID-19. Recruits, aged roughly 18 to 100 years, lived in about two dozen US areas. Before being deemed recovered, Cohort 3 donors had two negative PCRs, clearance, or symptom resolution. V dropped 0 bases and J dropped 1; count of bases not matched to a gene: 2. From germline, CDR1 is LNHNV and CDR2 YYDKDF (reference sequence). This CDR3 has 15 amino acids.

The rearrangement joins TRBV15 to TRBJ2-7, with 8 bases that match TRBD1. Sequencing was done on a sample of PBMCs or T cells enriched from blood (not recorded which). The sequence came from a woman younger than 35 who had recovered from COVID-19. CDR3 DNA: TGTGCCACCAGCAGAGATCGACAGGGGTCCTACGAGCAGTACTTC. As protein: CATSRDRQGSYEQYF.